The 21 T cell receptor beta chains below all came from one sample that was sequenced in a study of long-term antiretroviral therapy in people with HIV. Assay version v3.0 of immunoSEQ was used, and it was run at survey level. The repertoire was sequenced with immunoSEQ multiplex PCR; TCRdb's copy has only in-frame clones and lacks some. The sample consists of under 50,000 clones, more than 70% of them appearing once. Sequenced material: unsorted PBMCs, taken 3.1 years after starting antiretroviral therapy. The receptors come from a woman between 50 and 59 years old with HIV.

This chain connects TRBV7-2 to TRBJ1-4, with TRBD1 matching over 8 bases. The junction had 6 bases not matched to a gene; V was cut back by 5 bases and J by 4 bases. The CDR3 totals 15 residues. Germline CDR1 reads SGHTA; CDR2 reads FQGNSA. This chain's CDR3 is CASSPRDRNNEKLFF. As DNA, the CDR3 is TGTGCCAGCAGCCCCCGGGACAGGAATAATGAAAAACTGTTTTTT.

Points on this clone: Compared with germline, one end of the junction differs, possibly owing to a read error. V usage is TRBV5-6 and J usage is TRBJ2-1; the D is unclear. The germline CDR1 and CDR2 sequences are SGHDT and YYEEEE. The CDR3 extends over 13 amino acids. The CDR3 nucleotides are TGTACCAGCAGCTTGGTCTATAGGGATGAGCAGTTCTTC. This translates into CTSSLVYRDEQFF.

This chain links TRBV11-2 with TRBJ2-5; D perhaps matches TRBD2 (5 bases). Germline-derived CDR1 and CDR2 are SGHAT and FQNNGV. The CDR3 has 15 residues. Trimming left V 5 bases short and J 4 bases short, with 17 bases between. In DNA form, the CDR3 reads TGTGCCAGCAGCCCCTATTCCCGGGGTGGAGAGACCCAGTACTTC. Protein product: CASSPYSRGGETQYF.

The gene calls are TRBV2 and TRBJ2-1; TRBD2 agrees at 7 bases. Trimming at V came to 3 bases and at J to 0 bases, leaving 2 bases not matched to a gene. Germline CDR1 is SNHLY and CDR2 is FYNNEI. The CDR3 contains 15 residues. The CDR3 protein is CASSDWGGSYNEQFF. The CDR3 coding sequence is TGTGCCAGCAGTGACTGGGGGGGCTCCTACAATGAGCAGTTCTTC.

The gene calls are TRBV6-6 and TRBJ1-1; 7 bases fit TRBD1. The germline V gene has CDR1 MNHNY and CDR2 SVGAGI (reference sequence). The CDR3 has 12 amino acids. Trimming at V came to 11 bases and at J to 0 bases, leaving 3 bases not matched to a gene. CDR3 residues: CAGGQLNTEAFF. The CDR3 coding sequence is TGTGCCGGGGGACAGCTGAACACTGAAGCTTTCTTT.

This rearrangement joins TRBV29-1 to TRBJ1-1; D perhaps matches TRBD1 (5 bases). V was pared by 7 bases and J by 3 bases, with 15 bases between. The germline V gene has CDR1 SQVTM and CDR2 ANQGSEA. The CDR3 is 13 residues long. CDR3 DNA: TGCAGCGCTACAGGTGGGGGGGACACTGAAGCTTTCTTT. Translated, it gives CSATGGGDTEAFF.

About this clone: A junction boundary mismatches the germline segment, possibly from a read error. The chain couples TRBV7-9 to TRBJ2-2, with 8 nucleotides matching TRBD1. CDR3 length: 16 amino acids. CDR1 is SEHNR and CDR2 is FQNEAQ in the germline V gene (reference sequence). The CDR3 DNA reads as TGTGCCAGCAGCTTAGCCCAGGGGGCGAATACCGGGGAGCTGTTTTTT. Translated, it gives CASSLAQGANTGELFF. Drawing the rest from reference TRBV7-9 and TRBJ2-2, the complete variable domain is DTGVSQNPRHKITKRGQNVTFRCDPISEHNRLYWYRQTLGQGPEFLTYFQNEAQLEKSRLLSDRFSAERPKGSFSTLEIQRTEQGDSAMYLCASSLAQGANTGELFFGEGSRLTVL.

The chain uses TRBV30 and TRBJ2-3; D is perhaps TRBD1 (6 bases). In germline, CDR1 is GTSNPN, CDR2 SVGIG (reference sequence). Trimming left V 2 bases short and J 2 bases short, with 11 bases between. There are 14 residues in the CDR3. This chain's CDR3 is CAWSRQAATDTQYF. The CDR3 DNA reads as TGTGCCTGGAGTAGACAGGCAGCCACAGATACGCAGTATTTT.

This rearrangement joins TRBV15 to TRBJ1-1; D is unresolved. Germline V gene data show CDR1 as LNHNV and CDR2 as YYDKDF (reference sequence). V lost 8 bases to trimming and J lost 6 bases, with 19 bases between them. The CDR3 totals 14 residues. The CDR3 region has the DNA TGTGCCACCCAGCTGGGAGGAGGGATTGCTGAAGCTTTCTTT. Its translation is CATQLGGGIAEAFF. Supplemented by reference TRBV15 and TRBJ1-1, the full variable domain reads DAMVIQNPRYQVTQFGKPVTLSCSQTLNHNVMYWYQQKSSQAPKLLFHYYDKDFNNEADTPDNFQSRRPNTSFCFLDIRSPGLGDTAMYLCATQLGGGIAEAFFGQGTRLTVV.

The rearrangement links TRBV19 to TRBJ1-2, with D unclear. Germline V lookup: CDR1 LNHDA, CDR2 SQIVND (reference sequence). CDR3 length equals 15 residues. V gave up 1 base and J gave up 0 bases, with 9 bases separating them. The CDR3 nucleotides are TGTGCCAGTAGTATAGTTGGCAGTTCTAACTATGGCTACACCTTC. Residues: CASSIVGSSNYGYTF.

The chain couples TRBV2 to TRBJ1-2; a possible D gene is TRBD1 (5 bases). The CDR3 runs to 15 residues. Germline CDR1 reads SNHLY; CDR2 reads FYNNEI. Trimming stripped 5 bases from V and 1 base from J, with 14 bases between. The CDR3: CASSTAGSYNYGYTF. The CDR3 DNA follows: TGTGCCAGCAGTACCGCAGGGAGCTATAACTATGGCTACACCTTC.

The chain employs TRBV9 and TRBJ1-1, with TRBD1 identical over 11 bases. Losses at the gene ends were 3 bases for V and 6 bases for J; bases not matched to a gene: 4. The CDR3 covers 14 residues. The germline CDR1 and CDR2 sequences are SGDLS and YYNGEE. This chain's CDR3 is CASSAAGQGAEAFF. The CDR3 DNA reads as TGTGCCAGCAGCGCAGCGGGACAGGGGGCTGAAGCTTTCTTT.

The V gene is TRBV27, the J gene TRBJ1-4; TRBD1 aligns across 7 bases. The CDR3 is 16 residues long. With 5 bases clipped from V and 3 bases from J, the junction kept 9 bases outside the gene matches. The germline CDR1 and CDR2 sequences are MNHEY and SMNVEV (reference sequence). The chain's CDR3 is CASSPNTGVPNEKLFF. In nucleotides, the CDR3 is TGTGCCAGCAGTCCAAATACAGGGGTGCCTAATGAAAAACTGTTTTTT.

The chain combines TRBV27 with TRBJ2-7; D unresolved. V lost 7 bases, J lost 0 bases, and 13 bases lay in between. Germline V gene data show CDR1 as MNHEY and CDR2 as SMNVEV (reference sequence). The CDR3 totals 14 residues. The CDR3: CASNRDSTSYEQYF. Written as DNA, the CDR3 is TGTGCCAGCAACCGAGACTCGACCTCCTACGAGCAGTACTTC.

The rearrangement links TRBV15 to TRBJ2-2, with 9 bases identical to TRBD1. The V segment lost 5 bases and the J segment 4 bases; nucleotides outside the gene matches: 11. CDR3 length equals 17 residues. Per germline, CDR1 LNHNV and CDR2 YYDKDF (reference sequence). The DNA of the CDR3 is TGTGCCACCAGCCGCCGGGACAGGGCAGGCATCACCGGGGAGCTGTTTTTT. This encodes CATSRRDRAGITGELFF.

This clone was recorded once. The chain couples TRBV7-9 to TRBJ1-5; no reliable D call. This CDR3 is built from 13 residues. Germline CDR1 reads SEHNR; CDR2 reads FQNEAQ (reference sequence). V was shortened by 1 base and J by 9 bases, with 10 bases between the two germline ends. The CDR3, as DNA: TGTGCCAGCAGCTTAGGCGCCGAGGGGCCCCAGCATTTT. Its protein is CASSLGAEGPQHF.

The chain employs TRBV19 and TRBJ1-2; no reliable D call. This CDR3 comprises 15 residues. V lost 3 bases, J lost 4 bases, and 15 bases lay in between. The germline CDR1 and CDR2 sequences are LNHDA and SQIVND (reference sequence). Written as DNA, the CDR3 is TGTGCCAGTAGTATCAAACCGGAGGGCGGCTATGGCTACACCTTC. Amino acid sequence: CASSIKPEGGYGYTF.

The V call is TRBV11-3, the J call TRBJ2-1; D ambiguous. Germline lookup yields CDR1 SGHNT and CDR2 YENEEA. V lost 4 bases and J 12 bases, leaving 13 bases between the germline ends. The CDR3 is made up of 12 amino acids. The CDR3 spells CASSSSTLGQFF. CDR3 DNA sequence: TGTGCCAGCAGCTCTTCGACACTTGGGCAGTTCTTC. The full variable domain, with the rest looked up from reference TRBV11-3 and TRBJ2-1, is EAGVVQSPRYKIIEKKQPVAFWCNPISGHNTLYWYLQNLGQGPELLIRYENEEAVDDSQLPKDRFSAERLKGVDSTLKIQPAELGDSAVYLCASSSSTLGQFFGPGTRLTVL.

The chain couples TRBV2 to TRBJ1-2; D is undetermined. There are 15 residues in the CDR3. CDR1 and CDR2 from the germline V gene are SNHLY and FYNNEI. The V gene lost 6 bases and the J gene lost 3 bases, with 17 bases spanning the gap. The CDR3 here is CASRPLRAPDYGYTF. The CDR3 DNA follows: TGTGCCAGCAGGCCCTTAAGGGCCCCCGACTATGGCTACACCTTC.

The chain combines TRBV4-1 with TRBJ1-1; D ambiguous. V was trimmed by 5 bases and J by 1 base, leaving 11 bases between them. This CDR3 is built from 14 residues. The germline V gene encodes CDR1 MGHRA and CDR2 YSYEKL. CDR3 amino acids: CASSYRASNTEAFF. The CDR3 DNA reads TGCGCCAGCAGCTACCGGGCGTCGAACACTGAAGCTTTCTTT.

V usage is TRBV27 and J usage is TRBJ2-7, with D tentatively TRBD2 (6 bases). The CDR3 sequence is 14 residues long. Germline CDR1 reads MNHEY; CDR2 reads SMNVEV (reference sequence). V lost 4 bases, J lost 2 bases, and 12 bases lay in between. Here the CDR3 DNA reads TGTGCCAGCAGTTCGTTCGGGGGTCCCTACGAGCAGTACTTC. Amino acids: CASSSFGGPYEQYF.